This is a list of T cell receptor beta chains from one sample in a study of blood T cell repertoires in COVID-19. Using immunoSEQ multiplex PCR, the repertoire was profiled, and TCRdb retains in-frame clones only, with some absent. The sample carries roughly 240,000 clones, around 86% recorded once. Input material: PBMCs or T cells enriched from blood (not recorded which). The receptor set was obtained from a woman between 45 and 60 years old who had recovered from COVID-19. Each CDR3 is given with its conserved first and last residue. The order of the fields is D gene, V gene, clone size, J gene, CDR3 protein, CDR3 DNA. A D gene is named only where the DNA matches it firmly. Only some rows state a clone size, as once, few, many or a class for expanded clones.

>.|TRBV29-1|.|TRBJ1-1
CSVLVGGWTEAFF
TGCAGCGTTTTGGTGGGGGGTTGGACTGAAGCTTTCTTT
>TRBD2|TRBV5-1|.|TRBJ2-1
CASTRTSGRDGEQFF
TGCGCCAGCACGAGGACTAGCGGGAGGGATGGTGAGCAGTTCTTC
>.|TRBV5-4|once|TRBJ1-3
CASSSYRKGDTIYF
TGTGCCAGCAGCTCGTACCGGAAGGGGGACACCATATATTTT
>.|TRBV6-5|.|TRBJ1-5
CATRSGRGSNQPQHF
TGTGCCACCCGAAGTGGAAGGGGGAGCAATCAGCCCCAGCATTTT
>.|TRBV11-2|.|TRBJ2-3
CASSGAHSTDTQYF
TGTGCCAGCAGTGGGGCGCATAGCACAGATACGCAGTATTTT
>TRBD1|TRBV18|.|TRBJ2-5
CASSLDRAGETQYF
TGTGCCAGCTCATTAGACAGGGCGGGAGAGACCCAGTACTTC
>.|TRBV19|.|TRBJ1-1
CASSQAGLLNTEAFF
TGTGCCAGTAGTCAGGCAGGGCTATTGAACACTGAAGCTTTCTTT
>TRBD1|TRBV5-1|.|TRBJ2-6
CASSLAGGSAGANVLTF
TGCGCCAGCAGCTTGGCAGGGGGAAGCGCTGGGGCCAACGTCCTGACTTTC
>TRBD1|TRBV7-8|.|TRBJ1-2
CASSLEGGYNYGYTF
TGTGCCAGCAGCTTAGAAGGGGGCTATAACTATGGCTACACCTTC
>.|TRBV7-6|.|TRBJ2-1
CASSPGVEQFF
TGTGCCAGCAGCCCAGGGGTAGAGCAGTTCTTC
>.|TRBV27|.|TRBJ1-4
CASSARNLANEKLFF
TGTGCCAGCAGTGCCCGAAATTTAGCTAATGAAAAACTGTTTTTT
>.|TRBV3-1/TRBV3-2|.|TRBJ1-4
CASSHSLVSNEKLFF
TGTGCCAGCAGCCACTCCCTCGTGAGTAATGAAAAACTGTTTTTT
>.|TRBV7-7|once|TRBJ2-2
CASSLTGNTGELFF
TGTGCTAGCAGCTTGACAGGGAACACCGGGGAGCTGTTTTTT
>TRBD2|TRBV14|.|TRBJ2-3
CASSQIASGSNPDTQYF
TGTGCCAGCAGCCAAATCGCGAGCGGGAGTAACCCAGATACGCAGTATTTT
>TRBD2|TRBV18|.|TRBJ2-7
CASSPGGSGGLNEQYF
TGTGCCAGCTCACCAGGAGGGAGCGGGGGGCTAAACGAGCAGTACTTC
>.|TRBV9|.|TRBJ2-1
CASSVGGGRGEQFF
TGTGCCAGCAGCGTAGGAGGAGGCCGGGGGGAGCAGTTCTTC
>TRBD1|TRBV5-3|few|TRBJ2-5
CARSPSVTGKQETQYF
TGTGCCAGAAGCCCCTCCGTGACAGGGAAGCAAGAGACCCAGTACTTC
>TRBD1|TRBV9|.|TRBJ1-3
CASSVEGQGTPGNTIYF
TGTGCCAGCAGCGTAGAAGGACAGGGGACTCCTGGAAACACCATATATTTT
>TRBD2|TRBV19|once|TRBJ2-1
CASSGGGPYNEQFF
TGTGCCAGTAGCGGCGGGGGGCCCTACAATGAGCAGTTCTTC
>TRBD2|TRBV18|.|TRBJ2-5
CASRRGEGETQYF
TGTGCCAGCCGGCGGGGGGAAGGAGAGACCCAGTACTTC
>.|TRBV2|.|TRBJ2-7
CASSDSGWPYEQYF
TGTGCCAGCAGTGATTCCGGGTGGCCCTACGAGCAGTACTTC
>.|TRBV9|.|TRBJ1-5
CASSVATQAPQHF
TGTGCCAGCAGCGTAGCAACACAGGCCCCCCAGCATTTT
>TRBD2|TRBV4-3|.|TRBJ2-5
CASSRGLAGIETQYF
TGCGCCAGCAGCCGGGGACTAGCGGGAATAGAGACCCAGTACTTC